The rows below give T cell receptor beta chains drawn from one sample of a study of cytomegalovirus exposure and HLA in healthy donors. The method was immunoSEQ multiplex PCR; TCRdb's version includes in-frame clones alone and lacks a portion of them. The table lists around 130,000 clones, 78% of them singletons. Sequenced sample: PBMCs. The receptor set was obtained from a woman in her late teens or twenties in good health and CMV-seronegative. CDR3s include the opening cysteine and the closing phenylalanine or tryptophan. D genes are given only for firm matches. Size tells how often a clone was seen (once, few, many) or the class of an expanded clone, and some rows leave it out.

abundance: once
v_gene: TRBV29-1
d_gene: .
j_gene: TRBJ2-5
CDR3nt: TGCAGCTCCTCTCGAGGCCAAGAGACCCAGTACTTC
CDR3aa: CSSSRGQETQYF

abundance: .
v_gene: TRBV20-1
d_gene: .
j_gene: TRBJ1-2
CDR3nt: TGCAGTGCTGCAGGGCAAGGCTACACCTTC
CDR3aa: CSAAGQGYTF

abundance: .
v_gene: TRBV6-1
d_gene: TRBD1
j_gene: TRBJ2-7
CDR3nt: TGTGCCAGCAGAGCCGGGACAGTGTACGAGCAGTACTTC
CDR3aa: CASRAGTVYEQYF

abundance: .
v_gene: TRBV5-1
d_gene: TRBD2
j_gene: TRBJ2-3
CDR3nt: TGCGCCAGCAGCGCAAGACTAGCGGGAGGGATAGATACGCAGTATTTT
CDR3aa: CASSARLAGGIDTQYF

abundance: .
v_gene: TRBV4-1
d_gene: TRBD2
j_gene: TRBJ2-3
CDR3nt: TGCGCCAGCAGCCAATCAGGACTAGCGGGATCCACAGATACGCAGTATTTT
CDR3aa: CASSQSGLAGSTDTQYF

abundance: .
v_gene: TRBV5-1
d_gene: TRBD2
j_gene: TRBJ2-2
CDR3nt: TGCGCCAGCAGCTGGGGACTAGCGGGAGGAACCGGGGAGCTGTTTTTT
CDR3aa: CASSWGLAGGTGELFF

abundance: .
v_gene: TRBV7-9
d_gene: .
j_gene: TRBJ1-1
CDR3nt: TGTGCCAGCAGCGCAAGGGGTCTGAACACTGAAGCTTTCTTT
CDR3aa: CASSARGLNTEAFF

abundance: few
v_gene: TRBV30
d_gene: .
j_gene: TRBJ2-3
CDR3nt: TGTGCCTGGAGTTCAAGCTCAGATACGCAGTATTTT
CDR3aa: CAWSSSSDTQYF

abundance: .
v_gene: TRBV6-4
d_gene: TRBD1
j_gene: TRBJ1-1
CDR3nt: TGTGCCAGCAGGAGGACAGGGGAGAACACTGAAGCTTTCTTT
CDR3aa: CASRRTGENTEAFF

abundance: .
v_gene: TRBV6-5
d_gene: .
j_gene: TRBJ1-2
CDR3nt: TGTGCCACAAGGCGGGGGGTAGACTATGGCTACACCTTC
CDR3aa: CATRRGVDYGYTF

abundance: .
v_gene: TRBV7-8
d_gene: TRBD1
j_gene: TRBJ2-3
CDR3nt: TGTGCCAGCAGTCCCAGAAGGGACAGGGGGTGGGATACGCAGTATTTT
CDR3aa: CASSPRRDRGWDTQYF

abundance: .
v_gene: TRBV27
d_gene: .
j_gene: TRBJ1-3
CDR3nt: TGTGCCAGCAGTTCCCGGGGTCGCGGGACCATATATTTT
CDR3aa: CASSSRGRGTIYF

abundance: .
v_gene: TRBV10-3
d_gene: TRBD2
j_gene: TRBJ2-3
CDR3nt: TGTGCCACCGAGCGGGAGAGGTCAGATACGCAGTATTTT
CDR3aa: CATERERSDTQYF

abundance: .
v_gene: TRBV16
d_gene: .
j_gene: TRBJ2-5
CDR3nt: TGTGCCAGCAGCCATGCAGAAGAGACCCAGTACTTC
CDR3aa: CASSHAEETQYF

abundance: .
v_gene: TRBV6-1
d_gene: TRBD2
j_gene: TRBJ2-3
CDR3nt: TGTGCCAGCAGTGAGTCTTGGGCGGGACTAGCGGGAGAAGCAGATACGCAGTATTTT
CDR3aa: CASSESWAGLAGEADTQYF

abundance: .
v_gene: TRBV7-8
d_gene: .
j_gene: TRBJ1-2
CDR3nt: TGTGCCAGCAGCTTAGTGGAGACAGGTCGGGTGAGCGGCTACACCTTC
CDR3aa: CASSLVETGRVSGYTF

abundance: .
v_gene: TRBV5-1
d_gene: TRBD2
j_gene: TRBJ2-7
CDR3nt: TGCGCCAGCAGCTCACAGCGGGAGTACGAGCAGTACTTC
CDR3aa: CASSSQREYEQYF

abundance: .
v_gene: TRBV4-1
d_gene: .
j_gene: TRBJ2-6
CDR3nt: TGCGCCAGCAGCCAAAGTGCGGGGGCCAACGTCCTGACTTTC
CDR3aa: CASSQSAGANVLTF

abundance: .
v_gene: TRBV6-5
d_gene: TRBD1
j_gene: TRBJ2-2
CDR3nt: TGTGCCAGCAGCAAACAGGGGCCCGCGGCCGGGGAGCTGTTTTTT
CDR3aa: CASSKQGPAAGELFF

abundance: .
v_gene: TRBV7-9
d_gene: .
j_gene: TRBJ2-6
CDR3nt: TGTGCCAGCAGCTTGGGGTCGGGGGCTGGGGCCAACGTCCTGACTTTC
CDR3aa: CASSLGSGAGANVLTF

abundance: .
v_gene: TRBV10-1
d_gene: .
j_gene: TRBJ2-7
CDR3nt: TGCGCCAGCAGTCCGGGACTTAGCGAGCAGTACTTC
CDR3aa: CASSPGLSEQYF

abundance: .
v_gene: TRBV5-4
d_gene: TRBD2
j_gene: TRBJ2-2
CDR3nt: TGTGCCAGCAGCTTCCCTAGCGGGATGAGTAGCACCGGGGAGCTGTTTTTT
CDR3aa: CASSFPSGMSSTGELFF

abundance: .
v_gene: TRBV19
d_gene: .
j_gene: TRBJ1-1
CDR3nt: TGTGCCAGTAGTATAAGCTTTGAAGCTTTCTTT
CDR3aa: CASSISFEAFF

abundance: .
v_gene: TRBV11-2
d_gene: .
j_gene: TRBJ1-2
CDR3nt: TGTGCCAGCAGCGATTGGTCACTCGTCAATGGCTACACCTTC
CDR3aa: CASSDWSLVNGYTF

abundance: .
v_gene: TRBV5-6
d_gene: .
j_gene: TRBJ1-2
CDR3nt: TGTGCCAGCAGCCCCAGGGCCCTTAACTATGGCTACACCTTC
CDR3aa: CASSPRALNYGYTF

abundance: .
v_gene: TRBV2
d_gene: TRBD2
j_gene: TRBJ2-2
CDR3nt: TGTGCCAGCAGGTGGGGGGAGGGGACCACCGGGGAGCTGTTTTTT
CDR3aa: CASRWGEGTTGELFF